These 16 T cell receptor beta chains came from one sample sequenced in a study of T cell responses to AZD1222 COVID-19 vaccine. Some clones are missing from TCRdb's copy, which holds only in-frame ones; the method was immunoSEQ multiplex PCR. The table has roughly 53,000 clones, approximately 84% seen once. The sample was peripheral blood, taken on day 0 of AZD1222 vaccination. The receptors here all came from an adult in good health.

J is TRBJ1-2 and V is TRBV9; no definite D call. This CDR3 spans 13 amino acids. The germline V gene encodes CDR1 SGDLS and CDR2 YYNGEE. V lost 7 bases and J lost 0, with 10 bases in between. The CDR3 DNA sequence: TGTGCCAGCCGCCGTGGCTCTAACTATGGCTACACCTTC. It translates to CASRRGSNYGYTF.

V is TRBV5-1 and J is TRBJ1-1; D is unclear. This CDR3 comprises 13 residues. V lost 7 bases and J 0 bases, leaving 10 bases between the germline ends. CDR1 is SGHRS, CDR2 YFSETQ, per germline. The CDR3: CASPIRMNTEAFF. As DNA, the CDR3 is TGCGCCAGCCCGATCAGGATGAACACTGAAGCTTTCTTT.

The V gene is TRBV5-1, the J gene TRBJ1-4; D uncertain. This CDR3 region has 14 residues. Germline CDR1 reads SGHRS; CDR2 reads YFSETQ. Trimming took 1 base from V and 2 from J, leaving 6 bases between them. The chain's CDR3 is CASSLSRTNEKLFF. Here the CDR3 DNA reads TGCGCCAGCAGCTTGTCACGGACTAATGAAAAACTGTTTTTT.

The genes are TRBV28 and TRBJ1-6; D uncertain. This CDR3 is 14 amino acids long. Trimming pared 2 bases from V and 10 bases from J, leaving 12 bases between. Looked up from germline, CDR1 is MDHEN and CDR2 is SYDVKM. CDR3 in DNA: TGTGCCAGCAGTTTAGATGGACTCAGGTCACCCCTCCACTTT. Translated, it gives CASSLDGLRSPLHF. Drawing the rest from reference TRBV28 and TRBJ1-6, the complete variable domain is DVKVTQSSRYLVKRTGEKVFLECVQDMDHENMFWYRQDPGLGLRLIYFSYDVKMKEKGDIPEGYSVSREKKERFSLILESASTNQTSMYLCASSLDGLRSPLHFGNGTRLTVT.

The rearrangement joins TRBV7-9 to TRBJ1-3; D is possibly TRBD1 (5 bases). CDR3 length equals 14 residues. Germline loops: CDR1 SEHNR, CDR2 FQNEAQ (reference sequence). V was shortened by 5 bases and J by 2 bases, with 10 bases between the two germline ends. CDR3 residues: CASSETDTGNTIYF. The CDR3 DNA is TGTGCCAGCAGCGAGACAGATACTGGAAACACCATATATTTT.

V usage is TRBV24-1 and J usage is TRBJ2-3, with D hard to call. V shed 8 bases and J shed 2 bases, with 10 bases lying between them. The germline V gene encodes CDR1 KGHDR and CDR2 SFDVKD. There are 13 residues in the CDR3. DNA of the CDR3: TGTGCCACCATGGGCGGATACACAGATACGCAGTATTTT. It specifies CATMGGYTDTQYF.

The chain recombines TRBV7-8 with TRBJ2-3; D gene ambiguous. The CDR3 contains 16 residues. CDR1 SGHVS and CDR2 FQNEAQ come from the germline V gene. The V gene lost 5 bases and the J gene lost 0 bases, with 15 bases spanning the gap. CDR3 nucleotides: TGTGCCAGCAGCGTAAGACTTGTGGGTAGCACAGATACGCAGTATTTT. As protein: CASSVRLVGSTDTQYF.

The chain recombines TRBV19 with TRBJ2-1; D possibly corresponds to TRBD1 (5 bases). This CDR3 has 12 residues. CDR1 LNHDA and CDR2 SQIVND come from the germline V gene (reference sequence). Deletions cut 6 bases from V and 8 bases from J, with 11 bases between. In nucleotides, the CDR3 is TGTGCCAGTAGAGCAGGGTTGGATGAGCAGTTCTTC. Its protein product is CASRAGLDEQFF. Based on the CDR3 plus reference TRBV19 and TRBJ2-1, the full variable domain is DGGITQSPKYLFRKEGQNVTLSCEQNLNHDAMYWYRQDPGQGLRLIYYSQIVNDFQKGDIAEGYSVSREKKESFPLTVTSAQKNPTAFYLCASRAGLDEQFFGPGTRLTVL.

This clone was observed once. The chain employs TRBV27 and TRBJ2-6; D is uncertain. Trimming left V 4 bases short and J 0 bases short, with 7 bases between. The CDR3 is 15 amino acids. The V gene's germline CDR1 is MNHEY and CDR2 SMNVEV (reference sequence). DNA for the CDR3: TGTGCCAGCAGTTCGTACAGCTCTGGGGCCAACGTCCTGACTTTC. Translating gives CASSSYSSGANVLTF.

The chain links TRBV4-2 to TRBJ2-1; 8 positions agree with TRBD2. CDR1 is LGHNA, CDR2 YNFKEQ, per germline. This CDR3 spans 15 amino acids. Unmatched junction bases numbered 8, after V lost 2 bases and J lost 8 bases. CDR3 sequence (DNA): TGTGCCAGCAGCCAACTGAGCGGGAGTGGGGATGAGCAGTTCTTC. This sequence encodes CASSQLSGSGDEQFF.

The chain has TRBV18 and TRBJ1-5, with a possible D match to TRBD1 (5 bases). The CDR3 has 13 residues. Deletions cut 3 bases from V and 4 bases from J, with 7 bases between. Germline CDR1 is KGHSH and CDR2 is LQKENI. CDR3 nucleotide sequence: TGTGCCAGCTCACCCGGGGGGAATCAGCCCCAGCATTTT. Translated, it gives CASSPGGNQPQHF.

The chain has TRBV7-3 and TRBJ1-3; TRBD1 is a possible D gene (5 bases). Germline V gene lookup returns CDR1 SGHTA and CDR2 FQGTGA. The CDR3 spans 14 residues. Trimming removed 5 bases from V and 4 bases from J, with 12 bases in between. The CDR3 here is CASSPDSRGNTIYF. CDR3 nucleotides: TGTGCCAGCAGCCCCGACAGTCGGGGAAACACCATATATTTT.

J is TRBJ2-3 and V is TRBV6-2 or TRBV6-3, with D perhaps matching TRBD1 or TRBD2 (5 bases each). The ends were cut back, 2 bases at V and 5 bases at J, with 23 bases in the middle. This CDR3 contains 18 residues. CDR1 MNHEY and CDR2 SVGEGT come from the germline V gene. As DNA, the CDR3 is TGTGCCAGCAGTTACGAGCCCCCGGGGCGCGGGTGGCGAGATACGCAGTATTTT. This codes for CASSYEPPGRGWRDTQYF.

The V and J genes are TRBV11-3 and TRBJ2-2, with D unclear. Germline CDR1 reads SGHNT; CDR2 reads YENEEA. The CDR3 totals 12 residues. Trimming stripped 5 bases from V and 8 bases from J, with 9 bases between. The CDR3 nucleotides are TGTGCCAGCAGCCCAAGTCGGGGGGAGCTGTTTTTT. Residues: CASSPSRGELFF.

The chain employs TRBV7-9 and TRBJ2-2, with 7 bases aligning to TRBD1. Germline values: CDR1 SEHNR, CDR2 FQNEAQ (reference sequence). V was clipped by 5 bases and J by 0 bases; unmatched bases: 3. There are 15 residues in the CDR3. CDR3 sequence: CASSRDSTNTGELFF. CDR3 DNA: TGTGCCAGCAGCCGGGACAGTACGAACACCGGGGAGCTGTTTTTT.

This chain uses TRBV9 with TRBJ1-1; tentative D call: TRBD1 (6 bases). The germline V gene encodes CDR1 SGDLS and CDR2 YYNGEE. The CDR3 contains 18 residues. Trimming removed 4 bases at V and 2 bases at J, with 24 bases between. CDR3 protein: CASSSREGGRVINTEAFF. In DNA, the CDR3 is TGTGCCAGCAGCTCTCGGGAGGGGGGGCGCGTCATAAACACTGAAGCTTTCTTT.